The next 3 T cell receptor beta chains were all read from a single sample in a study of CD8+CD57+ T cells in acquired aplastic anemia (dated 2018 in TCRdb). The run used an Illumina HiSeq 2000. Genomic DNA served as template for TCR beta VDJ combination and CDR3 sequence profiling. Starting from the raw public reads, TCRdb applied fastp trimming at Q25, assembled clones with MiXCR and retained in-frame beta chains. Duplicate CDR3 protein sequences are folded into a single record with the most common DNA and genes. Present in this sample are around 180,000 distinct CDR3 sequences, roughly 50% of which were seen just once. The top ten clones comprise about 1.7% of the sample. Expansion of CD8+CD57+ cells had been shown by flow cytometry in the patients chosen for sequencing. Material: sorted CD4+, CD8+, or CD8+CD57+ T cells (not recorded which) from PBMCs. Source of these receptors: a human donor with aplastic anemia.

Comments on this clonotype: A much larger clone is a single base away; this may be a read error. The V and J genes are TRBV5-4 and TRBJ1-1; 8 bases are shared with TRBD1. Germline assignment: CDR1 SGHNT and CDR2 YYREEE (reference sequence). The CDR3 runs 16 residues. CDR3 residues: CASSLAGGIMNAEAFF. The CDR3 DNA reads TGTGCCAGCAGCTTGGCAGGGGGCATTATGAACGCTGAAGCTTTCTTT.

This clonotype was seen more than once but under ten times. The rearrangement uses TRBV15 and TRBJ2-1; 7 nucleotides agree with TRBD1. This CDR3 spans 16 amino acids. Germline V lookup: CDR1 LNHNV, CDR2 YYDKDF (reference sequence). The V gene end was trimmed by 0 bases and the J gene end by 3 bases; junction bases not matched to a gene: 5. The CDR3 reads CATSRDLAGGYNEQFF. The DNA of the CDR3 is TGTGCCACCAGCAGAGATCTCGCAGGGGGCTACAATGAGCAGTTCTTC.

The chain has TRBV7-8 and TRBJ1-4; maybe TRBD1 (6 bases). The CDR3 is 12 amino acids. Trimming cost V 5 bases and J 11 bases, with 12 bases left between them. Germline values: CDR1 SGHVS, CDR2 FQNEAQ. The CDR3 DNA is TGTGCCAGCAGCACCCCAGACAGGAAACTGTTTTTT. This codes for CASSTPDRKLFF.